These T cell receptor beta chains were read from a single sample in a study of blood T cell repertoires in COVID-19. Repertoires were generated with immunoSEQ multiplex PCR, while TCRdb's copy carries only in-frame clones and drops some. This sample yields roughly 140,000 clones, of which 80% to 85% are seen a single time; 7% to 10% belongs to the top ten. Sequenced: peripheral blood. Receptors were obtained from a human donor in a cohort sampled during active COVID-19. Each CDR3 is given with its conserved first and last residue. The D gene is left open where the match is weak. A clone size is listed for some rows: how often the clone was seen (once, few, many), or a class if it is expanded.

>.|TRBJ2-6|TRBV6-5|.
TGTGCCAGCAGACCCGATCGGGGGTCCAACGTCCTGACTTTC
CASRPDRGSNVLTF
>TRBD1|TRBJ2-7|TRBV5-1|.
TGCGCCAGCAGCAAGACAGGGGGCTACGAGCAGTACTTC
CASSKTGGYEQYF
>.|TRBJ1-1|TRBV29-1|.
TGCAGCGTTGTAGGGATCAAGGGGGCTTTCTTT
CSVVGIKGAFF
>TRBD1|TRBJ2-3|TRBV28|.
TGTGCCAGCAGTTTCCCTCAGACAGGGGGCACAGATACGCAGTATTTT
CASSFPQTGGTDTQYF
>.|TRBJ2-4|TRBV14|.
TGTGCCAGCAGCCAAAACCAGGGGGGTGTTCAGTACTTC
CASSQNQGGVQYF
>TRBD2|TRBJ2-2|TRBV7-7|.
TGTGCCAGCAGCCCGGGGGGGACCGGGGAGCTGTTTTTT
CASSPGGTGELFF
>.|TRBJ1-2|TRBV28|.
TGTGCCAGCAGTTTTGTTGAGGCAACCATTAATCCCTATGGCTACACCTTC
CASSFVEATINPYGYTF
>.|TRBJ2-3|TRBV7-9|once
TGTGCCAGCAGCTTAGCGGGGAGTTGGACAGATACGCAGTATTTT
CASSLAGSWTDTQYF
>TRBD1|TRBJ1-5|TRBV7-2|.
TGTGCCAGCAGCCGACAGGGGATCCAGCCCCAGCATTTT
CASSRQGIQPQHF
>.|TRBJ1-5|TRBV28|.
TGTGCCAGCAGCGGACTGGGTTGGGGTCAGCCCCAGCATTTT
CASSGLGWGQPQHF
>TRBD1|TRBJ2-1|TRBV18|few
TGTGCCAGCTCACGCCCGGGACAGGGGAGGGATGAGCAGTTCTTC
CASSRPGQGRDEQFF
>TRBD2|TRBJ2-5|TRBV6-2/TRBV6-3|.
TGTGCCAGCAGTTACGTGGGGGGGGATCAAGAGACCCAGTACTTC
CASSYVGGDQETQYF
>.|TRBJ2-7|TRBV28|.
TGTGCCAGCAGCCCTCTCGACGAGCAGTACTTC
CASSPLDEQYF
>TRBD1|TRBJ2-1|TRBV28|many
TGTGCCAGCAATGTGCCGGGCCAAGGGGGCCACGAGCAGTTCTTC
CASNVPGQGGHEQFF
>.|TRBJ2-6|TRBV5-8|.
TGTGCCAGCAGCCCGTACAGTCCTGGGGCCAACGTCCTGACTTTC
CASSPYSPGANVLTF
>.|TRBJ1-3|TRBV28|.
TGTGCCAGCAGTTTTGATGTGAGGGCCCTGGGCTCTGGAAACACCATATATTTT
CASSFDVRALGSGNTIYF
>.|TRBJ1-5|TRBV27|once
TGTGCCAGCAGTTTAATCGGGAGAGGTGGCAATCAGCCCCAGCATTTT
CASSLIGRGGNQPQHF
>.|TRBJ1-4|TRBV7-6|.
TGTGCCAGCAGCTTAGGGGTGAGACAAGCCCATGAAAAACTGTTTTTT
CASSLGVRQAHEKLFF
>TRBD2|TRBJ2-1|TRBV6-2/TRBV6-3|.
TGTGCCAGCAGTTACAATGGCGGGAGGGCCGTCCCTTTCAATGAGCAGTTCTTC
CASSYNGGRAVPFNEQFF
>.|TRBJ1-1|TRBV21-1|once
TGTGCCAGCAGCAAAGAGGGAAAACAGGCTACTGAAGCTTTCTTT
CASSKEGKQATEAFF
>.|TRBJ1-2|TRBV6-5|.
TGTGCCACGGTCTTAGCTAACTATGGCTACACCTTC
CATVLANYGYTF
>.|TRBJ1-4|TRBV11-2|.
TGTGCCAGCAGCCAAAACGTGGGGGCAGATGAAAAACTGTTTTTT
CASSQNVGADEKLFF
>TRBD2|TRBJ2-5|TRBV5-8|.
TGTGCCAGCCCCTGGTTTGGACTAGCTAATCTGTACCAAGAGACCCAGTACTTC
CASPWFGLANLYQETQYF
>.|TRBJ1-4|TRBV2|.
TGTGCCAGCAGTGATGTCGGGACTAATGAAAAACTGTTTTTT
CASSDVGTNEKLFF
>TRBD1|TRBJ2-3|TRBV5-1|.
TGCGCCAGCAGCTTGGACGGACAGGGCACAGATACGCAGTATTTT
CASSLDGQGTDTQYF
>.|TRBJ2-7|TRBV5-4|.
TGTGCCAGCAGCTGGGCGAACGAGCAGTACTTC
CASSWANEQYF
>TRBD1|TRBJ2-1|TRBV27|few
TGTGCCAGCAGTCTCCTACCTCAGGGGACAGGGGGGGAGCAGTTCTTC
CASSLLPQGTGGEQFF
>.|TRBJ2-3|TRBV18|.
TGTGCCAGCTCACCGGGGATCGGGAGTACAGATACGCAGTATTTT
CASSPGIGSTDTQYF
>TRBD1|TRBJ2-1|TRBV5-8|.
TGTGCCAGCAGCTTGGGTGGGGGACAGATATACAATGAGCAGTTCTTC
CASSLGGGQIYNEQFF
>.|TRBJ2-7|TRBV13|.
TGTGCCAGCAGCGACAGACTGGGGCAGTACTTC
CASSDRLGQYF
>TRBD2|TRBJ2-1|TRBV5-1|.
TGCGCCAGCAGCTTCTCGACTAGCGAGTACAATGAGCAGTTCTTC
CASSFSTSEYNEQFF
>TRBD2|TRBJ2-1|TRBV5-4|.
TGTGCCAGCAGTTCCCCAAGCGGGAGCTCCTACAATGAGCAGTTCTTC
CASSSPSGSSYNEQFF
>TRBD1|TRBJ1-2|TRBV14|.
TGTGCCAGCAGCCGGACAGGGTGGTATGGCTACACCTTC
CASSRTGWYGYTF
>.|TRBJ2-7|TRBV19|.
TGTGCCAGTAGTTCCCCCGGAGGGCCCTCCTACGAGCAGTACTTC
CASSSPGGPSYEQYF
>.|TRBJ2-7|TRBV27|.
TGTGCCAGCAGTTTAACTAGAACGGGGGAGCAGTACTTC
CASSLTRTGEQYF
>.|TRBJ2-7|TRBV3-1/TRBV3-2|.
TGTGCCAGCAGCCAAGGAGGACAGAACTCCTACGAGCAGTACTTC
CASSQGGQNSYEQYF
>.|TRBJ2-3|TRBV24-1|.
TGTGCCACCAGACAGGTAGGGGCAGATACGCAGTATTTT
CATRQVGADTQYF
>TRBD2|TRBJ2-6|TRBV6-1|few
TGTGCCAGCAGTGAAGTGGTAGCGGGGCCTTTCTCTGGGGCCAACGTCCTGACTTTC
CASSEVVAGPFSGANVLTF
>.|TRBJ1-5|TRBV7-2|.
TGTGCCAGCAGCTTTGGGGGCACCTATAGCAATCAGCCCCAGCATTTT
CASSFGGTYSNQPQHF
>TRBD2|TRBJ2-2|TRBV6-6|.
TGTGCCAGCAGCGGGACTAGCGGAACCACCGGGGAGCTGTTTTTT
CASSGTSGTTGELFF
>TRBD2|TRBJ2-5|TRBV9|.
TGTGCCAGCAGCGTAGGACTAGCGGGTACCGCACAAGAGACCCAGTACTTC
CASSVGLAGTAQETQYF
>TRBD2|TRBJ2-1|TRBV6-1|.
TGTGCCAGCAGTGAAGGGGGGCCTAGCGGGAGTAAAAATGAGCAGTTCTTC
CASSEGGPSGSKNEQFF
>.|TRBJ1-2|TRBV2|.
TGTGCCAGCAGTGAAGAGGTAGGGGATCGAGATGGCTACACCTTC
CASSEEVGDRDGYTF
>.|TRBJ2-7|TRBV19|.
TGTGCCAGTAGTTCGAGCCTCCCAGGGGTTTACGAGCAGTACTTC
CASSSSLPGVYEQYF
>.|TRBJ1-1|TRBV29-1|.
TGCAGCGCCCTATCGCACAGGGCGCCGAACACTGAAGCTTTCTTT
CSALSHRAPNTEAFF
>TRBD1|TRBJ1-2|TRBV12-5|.
TGTGCTAGTGGTCCGGCACTTGGACAGGGGGCTTATGGCTACACCTTC
CASGPALGQGAYGYTF
>TRBD1|TRBJ1-2|TRBV7-9|.
TGTGCCAGCAGCTTAGTCAGGACAGGGGGTGATGGCTACACCTTC
CASSLVRTGGDGYTF
>TRBD2|TRBJ2-5|TRBV15|.
TGTGCCACCAGCAGAAGAGCGGGAGGAGAGACCCAGTACTTC
CATSRRAGGETQYF